These 7 T cell receptor beta chains were all obtained from the same sample, sequenced in a study of patients and donors after allogeneic stem cell transplantation. TCRdb re-derived calls from the RT-PCR reads in MiXCR, one entry per CDR3 protein. The top ten clones hold 7.2% of a sample with approximately 410,000 distinct CDR3 sequences, 15% to 20% of them seen once. Sequencing was done on a sample of blood, either unsorted or a sorted T cell fraction (not recorded which). The receptors shown here come from a human donor who was either an allogeneic HSCT recipient or a stem cell or donor lymphocyte infusion donor (not recorded which). It is not recorded whose cells these are; they may come from a transplant donor.

V is TRBV20-1 and J is TRBJ1-3; D remains ambiguous. The CDR3 has 17 amino acids. V was trimmed by 0 bases and J by 4 bases, leaving 19 bases between them. Germline CDR1 reads DFQATT; CDR2 reads SNEGSKA (reference sequence). The CDR3 sequence: CSARESARPVTGNTIYF. In nucleotides, the CDR3 is TGCAGTGCTAGAGAATCCGCTCGCCCGGTGACGGGAAACACCATATATTTT.

This clonotype was found many times. The chain employs TRBV12-3 or TRBV12-4 and TRBJ1-3; D is unresolved. V was cut by 5 bases and J by 5 bases, with 10 bases left in between. The CDR3 is 13 residues long. The CDR3 reads CASSRHERNTIYF. As DNA, the CDR3 is TGTGCCAGCAGTAGACACGAGAGAAACACCATATATTTT.

The chain links TRBV20-1 to TRBJ2-3; D is possibly TRBD1 (5 bases). V gave up 1 base and J gave up 6 bases, with 11 bases separating them. The CDR3 totals 13 residues. The germline V gene has CDR1 DFQATT and CDR2 SNEGSKA (reference sequence). CDR3 DNA sequence: TGCAGTGCTAGAGGGGGCCCCCCGGATACGCAGTATTTT. It specifies CSARGGPPDTQYF.

This chain connects TRBV7-9 to TRBJ2-3, with D unclear. The V end was cut by 1 base, the J end by 12 bases, with 11 bases between. CDR1 SEHNR and CDR2 FQNEAQ come from the germline V gene (reference sequence). The CDR3 covers 12 residues. The CDR3 reads CASSLDESSQYF. CDR3 coding DNA: TGTGCCAGCAGCTTAGACGAAAGCTCTCAGTATTTT.

The rearrangement joins TRBV12-3 or TRBV12-4 to TRBJ1-4; D possibly corresponds to TRBD1 (6 bases). The CDR3 is made up of 16 amino acids. V lost 5 bases and J lost 7, with 20 bases in between. CDR3 nucleotide sequence: TGTGCCAGCAGTCGCCGTGAATGGGGGGCAGGTGAAAAACTGTTTTTT. It encodes CASSRREWGAGEKLFF.

This clonotype was seen more than once but under ten times. The chain couples TRBV20-1 to TRBJ1-3; tentatively, D is TRBD1 (6 bases). Germline-derived CDR1 and CDR2 are DFQATT and SNEGSKA (reference sequence). CDR3 length: 14 amino acids. V shed 1 base and J shed 3 bases, with 10 bases lying between them. CDR3 protein: CSARAMTGGNTIYF. As DNA, the CDR3 is TGCAGTGCTAGAGCTATGACAGGTGGAAACACCATATATTTT.

J is TRBJ2-7 and V is TRBV5-1, with 7 bases matching TRBD2. Germline lookup yields CDR1 SGHRS and CDR2 YFSETQ. This CDR3 is 16 amino acids long. Trimming took 0 bases from V and 3 from J; bases not matched to a gene: 9. CDR3 in DNA: TGCGCCAGCAGCTTGGGGTTTTGGGCGGGAGTCTACGAGCAGTACTTC. Translated: CASSLGFWAGVYEQYF.